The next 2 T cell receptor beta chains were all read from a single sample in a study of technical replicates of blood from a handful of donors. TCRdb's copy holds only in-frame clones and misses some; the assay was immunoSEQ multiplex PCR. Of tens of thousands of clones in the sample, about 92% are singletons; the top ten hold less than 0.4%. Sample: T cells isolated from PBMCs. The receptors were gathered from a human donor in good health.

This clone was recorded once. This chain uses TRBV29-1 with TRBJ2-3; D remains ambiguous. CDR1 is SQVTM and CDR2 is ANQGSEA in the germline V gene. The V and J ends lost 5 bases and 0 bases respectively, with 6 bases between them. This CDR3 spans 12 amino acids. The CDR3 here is CSVSVSTDTQYF. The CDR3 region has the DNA TGCAGCGTTAGCGTAAGCACAGATACGCAGTATTTT.

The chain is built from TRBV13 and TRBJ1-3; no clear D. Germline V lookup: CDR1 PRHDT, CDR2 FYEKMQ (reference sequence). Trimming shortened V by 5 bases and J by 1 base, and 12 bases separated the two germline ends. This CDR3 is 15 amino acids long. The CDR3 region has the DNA TGTGCCAGCAGCCCATTGCGGGGTTCTGGAAACACCATATATTTT. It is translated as CASSPLRGSGNTIYF.